This TCR beta chain was captured by sequencing in a study of cytomegalovirus exposure and HLA in healthy donors. Study conclusions and caveats: Analysis was performed later, and it showed HLA-associated TCR beta chains to be more clonally expanded than equally common others. Cytomegalovirus-associated status was assigned to more than 150 TCR beta chains. Usually a TCR sequence was rare, but some public TCRs were found in many donors.

The PCR contained 60 Vbeta and 13 Jbeta primers. The protocol was immunoSEQ multiplex PCR, while the TCRdb copy is restricted to in-frame clones and leaves out a portion. The repertoire consists of more than 100,000 clones, with 60% to 85% occurring once and the leading ten covering roughly 2.5%. Details on this clone: Antigen specificity is unknown.

The TCR comes from a woman between 40 and 55 years old in good health and CMV-seropositive. Sequenced: PBMCs.

Here the CDR3 reads CASSLGTEQFF. CDR3 sequence (DNA): TGTGCCAGCAGCTTGGGGACAGAGCAGTTCTTC. The genes are TRBV7-2 and TRBJ2-1, with D possibly TRBD1 on 6 matching bases. CDR3 size: 11 residues. The V end was cut by 3 bases, the J end by 10 bases, with 7 bases between. The germline CDR1 and CDR2 sequences are SGHTA and FQGNSA.